The entry below describes one T cell receptor (beta chain). The antigen is unknown. The sample belongs to a study of cytomegalovirus exposure and HLA in healthy donors. V was pared by 0 bases and J by 3 bases, with 14 bases between. Germline V gives CDR1 MGHDK, CDR2 SYGVNS. The CDR3 is made up of 16 amino acids. TCRdb's table, derived via immunoSEQ multiplex PCR, lists solely in-frame clones and lacks some. The table records roughly 98,000 clones, about 90% of them present only once. The study, taken as a whole, reports: Cytomegalovirus-associated TCR beta chains were listed, numbering under 200. Under in vitro conditions, three CMV-associated chains were confirmed as specific for CMV antigens.

Sample: PBMCs. V and J are TRBV25-1 and TRBJ2-5, with D maybe TRBD2 (6 bases). This TCR came from a man younger than 35 in good health and CMV-seropositive. Here the CDR3 DNA reads TGTGCCAGCAGTGAATATATACGTCGGGGGAAAGAGACCCAGTACTTC. It translates to CASSEYIRRGKETQYF.